Presented here are 24 T cell receptor beta chains from one specimen sequenced in a study of T cell responses to AZD1222 COVID-19 vaccine. Only in-frame clones appear in the TCRdb table, and some are missing; sequencing was by immunoSEQ multiplex PCR. The sample records 130,000 to 150,000 clones, around 83% being singletons. The sample was peripheral blood, taken on day 0 of MenACWY control vaccination. These receptors came from an adult in good health.

Concerning this clone: One end of the junction fails to match germline, which may point to a read error. The chain carries TRBV2 and TRBJ2-4; D is perhaps TRBD2 (6 bases). The germline gives CDR1 SNHLY, CDR2 FYNNEI. CDR3 length: 10 amino acids. The CDR3 region is CASSGGEDVF. The CDR3 DNA reads TGTGCCAGCAGCGGTGGGGAGGATGTCTTC. Full variable domain (outside the CDR3, taken from reference TRBV2 and TRBJ2-4): EPEVTQTPSHQVTQMGQEVILRCVPISNHLYFYWYRQILGQKVEFLVSFYNNEISEKSEIFDDQFSVERPDGSNFTLKIRSTKLEDSAMYFCASSGGEDVFGAGTRLSVL.

The rearrangement joins TRBV9 to TRBJ2-3; no definite D call. Germline V gene data show CDR1 as SGDLS and CDR2 as YYNGEE. With 1 base removed from V and 5 bases from J, the gap between germline ends came to 11 bases. The CDR3 runs 14 residues. CDR3 coding DNA: TGTGCCAGCAGCGTATCCGGCAAAGAAGATACGCAGTATTTT. Its protein product is CASSVSGKEDTQYF. Full variable domain (missing parts from reference TRBV9 and TRBJ2-3): DSGVTQTPKHLITATGQRVTLRCSPRSGDLSVYWYQQSLDQGLQFLIQYYNGEERAKGNILERFSAQQFPDLHSELNLSSLELGDSALYFCASSVSGKEDTQYFGPGTRLTVL.

This clone was seen a single time. The chain carries TRBV6-1 and TRBJ1-2; D gene unclear. The CDR3 consists of 11 residues. Germline CDR1 is MNHNS and CDR2 is SASEGT. Trimming removed 0 bases at V and 5 bases at J, with 1 base between. CDR3 nucleotides: TGTGCCAGCAGTGAAGCATATGGCTACACCTTC. Its translation: CASSEAYGYTF.

This clone was counted a single time. This chain joins TRBV5-1 and TRBJ2-2; D unresolved. CDR3 length: 15 amino acids. V was shortened by 1 base and J by 2 bases, with 9 bases between the two germline ends. The germline CDR1 and CDR2 sequences are SGHRS and YFSETQ. The CDR3 reads CASSLRMINTGELFF. The CDR3 nucleotides read TGCGCCAGCAGCTTGCGCATGATAAACACCGGGGAGCTGTTTTTT. The complete variable domain, with remaining parts taken from reference TRBV5-1 and TRBJ2-2, reads KAGVTQTPRYLIKTRGQQVTLSCSPISGHRSVSWYQQTPGQGLQFLFEYFSETQRNKGNFPGRFSGRQFSNSRSEMNVSTLELGDSALYLCASSLRMINTGELFFGEGSRLTVL.

The rearrangement links TRBV21-1 to TRBJ1-4; whether TRBD1, the table's D call, matches the DNA was not checked. TRBV21-1 is shown as a pseudogene. The length of the CDR3 is 16 residues. CDR3 sequence (DNA): TGTGCCAGCAGCAAAGAGCGAGGGGGAAAGAATGAAAAACTGTTTTTT. It translates to CASSKERGGKNEKLFF.

The gene calls are TRBV5-1 and TRBJ2-7; 7 bases are shared with TRBD1. The CDR3 is 15 amino acids. CDR1 and CDR2 (germline): SGHRS, YFSETQ. The ends lost 2 bases at V and 0 bases at J; junction bases unmatched: 5. The CDR3 region is CASSLLGGSSYEQYV. In nucleotides, the CDR3 is TGCGCCAGCAGCTTATTAGGGGGCAGCTCCTACGAGCAGTACGTC.

The gene calls are TRBV2 and TRBJ1-5, with TRBD1 matching over 9 bases. V shed 6 bases, J shed 6 bases, and the junction held 6 bases outside the gene matches. The CDR3 contains 14 residues. Germline-derived CDR1 and CDR2 are SNHLY and FYNNEI. The DNA for the CDR3 is TGTGCCAGCAGCGCCGGACAGGGGAGTCAGCCCCAGCATTTT. Residues: CASSAGQGSQPQHF.

The V call is TRBV18, the J call TRBJ1-2; tentative D call: TRBD1 (5 bases). Trimming removed 3 bases at V and 7 bases at J, with 12 bases between. CDR1 is KGHSH and CDR2 is LQKENI in the germline V gene. The CDR3 spans 13 residues. The CDR3, as DNA: TGTGCCAGCTCACCGACAGACCAGGGTGGCTACACCTTC. It is translated as CASSPTDQGGYTF.

The chain recombines TRBV18 with TRBJ2-2; D unclear. Trimming took 3 bases from V and 1 from J, leaving 6 bases between them. The germline V gene encodes CDR1 KGHSH and CDR2 LQKENI. This CDR3 is 14 amino acids long. As DNA, the CDR3 is TGTGCCAGCTCACCGGAGCGGAACACCGGGGAGCTGTTTTTT. Its protein product is CASSPERNTGELFF.

This clone is a singleton in its sample. V and J are TRBV2 and TRBJ1-6, with unresolved D. CDR1 and CDR2 from the germline V gene are SNHLY and FYNNEI. There are 12 residues in the CDR3. The V gene lost 1 base and the J gene lost 8 bases, with 3 bases spanning the gap. DNA of the CDR3: TGTGCCAGCAGTGAAGATTATTCACCCCTCCACTTT. Translated, it gives CASSEDYSPLHF. The full variable domain, in which reference TRBV2 and TRBJ1-6 provide the parts outside the CDR3, is EPEVTQTPSHQVTQMGQEVILRCVPISNHLYFYWYRQILGQKVEFLVSFYNNEISEKSEIFDDQFSVERPDGSNFTLKIRSTKLEDSAMYFCASSEDYSPLHFGNGTRLTVT.

The chain has TRBV10-2 and TRBJ1-5; the D is unclear. The CDR3 covers 18 residues. The V end was cut by 0 bases, the J end by 0 bases, with 15 bases between. Germline-derived CDR1 and CDR2 are WSHSY and SAAADI. CDR3 loop: CASSESGTRVASNQPQHF. For the CDR3, the DNA is TGCGCCAGCAGTGAGTCCGGTACGAGAGTCGCTAGCAATCAGCCCCAGCATTTT.

This chain connects TRBV9 to TRBJ1-2; 10 bases line up with TRBD1. The trim removed 3 bases at V and 4 bases at J, leaving 3 bases unmatched. Germline V lookup: CDR1 SGDLS, CDR2 YYNGEE. This CDR3 comprises 14 residues. CDR3 loop: CASSEDRGIYGYTF. The CDR3 region has the DNA TGTGCCAGCAGCGAGGACAGGGGGATCTATGGCTACACCTTC.

The genes are TRBV10-2 and TRBJ1-5, with D uncertain. The V end lost 6 bases, the J end lost 0 bases, and 6 bases lay between the germline ends. This CDR3 contains 13 residues. CDR1 and CDR2 (germline): WSHSY, SAAADI. DNA for the CDR3: TGCGCCAGCAGGGAAAATAGCAATCAGCCCCAGCATTTT. It translates to CASRENSNQPQHF.

The chain carries TRBV7-9 and TRBJ1-3; D is ambiguous. The germline gives CDR1 SEHNR, CDR2 FQNEAQ (reference sequence). V was shortened by 7 bases and J by 0 bases, with 13 bases between the two germline ends. This CDR3 spans 15 amino acids. As DNA, the CDR3 is TGTGCCAGCATCGGGGTGAATGGCTCTGGAAACACCATATATTTT. Translated: CASIGVNGSGNTIYF.

This rearrangement joins TRBV5-4 to TRBJ2-1, with TRBD2 identical over 7 bases. The CDR3 extends over 17 amino acids. Germline V gene sequence: CDR1 SGHNT, CDR2 YYREEE (reference sequence). Losses at the gene ends were 1 base for V and 6 bases for J; bases not matched to a gene: 13. The CDR3 region is CASSLSSAGPYSNEQFF. The CDR3 DNA follows: TGTGCCAGCAGCTTGTCGTCAGCGGGGCCGTACAGCAATGAGCAGTTCTTC.

The chain combines TRBV11-2 with TRBJ1-1, with 8 positions matching TRBD1. The CDR3 is 15 residues long. Germline CDR1 reads SGHAT; CDR2 reads FQNNGV. V trimming: 3 bases; J trimming: 1 base; junction bases outside the gene matches: 4. The chain's CDR3 is CASSFRGRGNTEAFF. In nucleotides, the CDR3 is TGTGCCAGCAGCTTCAGGGGGCGAGGGAACACTGAAGCTTTCTTT. The full variable domain, with the rest looked up from reference TRBV11-2 and TRBJ1-1, is EAGVAQSPRYKIIEKRQSVAFWCNPISGHATLYWYQQILGQGPKLLIQFQNNGVVDDSQLPKDRFSAERLKGVDSTLKIQPAKLEDSAVYLCASSFRGRGNTEAFFGQGTRLTVV.

This clone has more than one count but fewer than ten. The rearrangement links TRBV4-2 to TRBJ2-1, with D possibly TRBD2 on 5 matching bases. Looked up from germline, CDR1 is LGHNA and CDR2 is YNFKEQ. The CDR3 is 18 residues long. Trimming took off 1 base at V and 0 bases at J, with 16 bases between the two ends. This chain's CDR3 is CASSQAMASYVSYNEQFF. The CDR3 DNA sequence: TGTGCCAGCAGCCAAGCAATGGCTAGCTACGTCTCCTACAATGAGCAGTTCTTC.

J is TRBJ2-1 and V is TRBV29-1; maybe TRBD1 (6 bases). The germline V gene encodes CDR1 SQVTM and CDR2 ANQGSEA. The CDR3 consists of 13 residues. V lost 6 bases, J lost 5 bases, and 14 bases lay in between. Here the CDR3 DNA reads TGCAGCGTGAAATGGACAGCGCACAATGAGCAGTTCTTC. This encodes CSVKWTAHNEQFF.

V is TRBV28 and J is TRBJ1-5; D not certain. The germline V gene encodes CDR1 MDHEN and CDR2 SYDVKM. The CDR3 covers 14 residues. With 6 bases removed from V and 5 bases from J, the gap between germline ends came to 14 bases. The CDR3 DNA sequence: TGTGCCAGCAGAAAAGACCCATACTATCAGCCCCAGCATTTT. Protein sequence: CASRKDPYYQPQHF.

The chain combines TRBV7-9 with TRBJ2-3; 9 bases are a match to TRBD2. The CDR3 runs 16 residues. Per the germline V gene, CDR1 is SEHNR and CDR2 is FQNEAQ (reference sequence). V shed 5 bases and J 0 bases; nucleotides not matched to a gene: 6. The DNA of the CDR3 is TGTGCCAGCAGCCCCCGGGCGGGGGGGAGCACAGATACGCAGTATTTT. This translates into CASSPRAGGSTDTQYF.

The chain joins TRBV27 to TRBJ2-5; weak D call: TRBD2 (5 bases). The CDR3 totals 15 residues. Trimming left V 2 bases short and J 3 bases short, with 13 bases between. CDR1 is MNHEY, CDR2 SMNVEV, per germline (reference sequence). CDR3 nucleotide sequence: TGTGCCAGCAGTTTAGGACCGGGATTCAAAGAGACCCAGTACTTC. Amino acids: CASSLGPGFKETQYF.

V usage is TRBV30 and J usage is TRBJ2-2, with D hard to call. V was shortened by 1 base and J by 3 bases, with 0 bases between the two germline ends. The CDR3 is 11 residues long. Germline V gene lookup returns CDR1 GTSNPN and CDR2 SVGIG (reference sequence). CDR3 protein: CAWSDTGELFF. CDR3 DNA: TGTGCCTGGAGTGACACCGGGGAGCTGTTTTTT.

The chain couples TRBV5-6 to TRBJ1-2; D is ambiguous. Germline V gene lookup returns CDR1 SGHDT and CDR2 YYEEEE. V was shortened by 4 bases and J by 1 base, with 5 bases between the two germline ends. This CDR3 spans 12 amino acids. The CDR3 nucleotides read TGTGCCAGCAGCGCATATAACTATGGCTACACCTTC. Protein sequence: CASSAYNYGYTF.

This chain joins TRBV5-1 and TRBJ2-7, with 11 bases that match TRBD1. Germline V gives CDR1 SGHRS, CDR2 YFSETQ. The V and J ends lost 0 bases and 2 bases, in that order; junction bases with no gene match: 4. This CDR3 comprises 16 residues. CDR3 protein: CASSLAGGQGAYEQYF. Written as DNA, the CDR3 is TGCGCCAGCAGCTTGGCGGGGGGACAGGGGGCCTACGAGCAGTACTTC.